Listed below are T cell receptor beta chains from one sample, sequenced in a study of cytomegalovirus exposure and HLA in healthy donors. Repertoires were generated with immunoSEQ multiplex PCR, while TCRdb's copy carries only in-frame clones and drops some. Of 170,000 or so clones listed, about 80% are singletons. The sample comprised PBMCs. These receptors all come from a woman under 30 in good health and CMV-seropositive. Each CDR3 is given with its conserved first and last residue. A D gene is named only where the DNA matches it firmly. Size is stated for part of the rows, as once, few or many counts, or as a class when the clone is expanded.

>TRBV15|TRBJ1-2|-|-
TGTGCCACCAGCAGAGATAGGGGGGGCTATGGCTACACCTTC
CATSRDRGGYGYTF
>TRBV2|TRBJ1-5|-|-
TGTGCCAGCAGTGAAGGCCCCAGGCAGCCCCAGCATTTT
CASSEGPRQPQHF
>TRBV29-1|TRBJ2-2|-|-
TGCAGCGCCGGGGACACGCTGAACACCGGGGAGCTGTTTTTT
CSAGDTLNTGELFF
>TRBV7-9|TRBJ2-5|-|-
TGTGCCAGCAGCTTACCGCGGGGGCTAAAAGAGACCCAGTACTTC
CASSLPRGLKETQYF
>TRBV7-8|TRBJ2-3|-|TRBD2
TGTGCCAGCAGCTTAGGTGTTAGCGGGGGGCTCACAGATACGCAGTATTTT
CASSLGVSGGLTDTQYF
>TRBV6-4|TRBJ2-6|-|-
TGTGCCAGCAGAGAAGACACTTCTGGGGCCAACGTCCTGACTTTC
CASREDTSGANVLTF
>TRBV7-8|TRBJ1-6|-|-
TGTGCCAGCAGCCCTGCCCCGGTTGGACTCCGTTCACCCCTCCACTTT
CASSPAPVGLRSPLHF
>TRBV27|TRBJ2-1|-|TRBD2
TGTGCCAGCAGTTCGGGACTAGCGGCCAATGAGCAGTTCTTC
CASSSGLAANEQFF
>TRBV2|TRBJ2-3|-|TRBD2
TGTGCCAGCAGTGAAGCGACTAGCGGGGGTACAGATACGCAGTATTTT
CASSEATSGGTDTQYF
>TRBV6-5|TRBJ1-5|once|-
TGTGCCAGCAGACGCGGGGGTGGTCAGCCCCAGCATTTT
CASRRGGGQPQHF
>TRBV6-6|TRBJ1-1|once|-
TGTGCCAGCAGCCTCGGGGGTTCGAACACTGAAGCTTTCTTT
CASSLGGSNTEAFF
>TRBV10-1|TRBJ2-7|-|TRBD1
TGCGCCAGCAGTGACGGGACAGCGTCCTTTAGCTCCTACGAGCAGTACTTC
CASSDGTASFSSYEQYF
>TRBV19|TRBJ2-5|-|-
TGTGCCAGTAGTATTTACGCAGAAGAGACCCAGTACTTC
CASSIYAEETQYF
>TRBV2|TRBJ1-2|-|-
TGTGCCAGCAGAACAAGACAGGCCGGGTATGGCTACACCTTC
CASRTRQAGYGYTF
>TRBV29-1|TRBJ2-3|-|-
TGCAGCGTTGGTGAGGGAACAGATACGCAGTATTTT
CSVGEGTDTQYF
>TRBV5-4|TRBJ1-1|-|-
TGTGCCAGCAGCCGACTGACTAACACTGAAGCTTTCTTT
CASSRLTNTEAFF
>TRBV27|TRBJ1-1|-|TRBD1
TGTGCCAGCAGCACCCAGACAGGGGCGAAGAACACTGAAGCTTTCTTT
CASSTQTGAKNTEAFF
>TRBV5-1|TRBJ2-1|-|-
TGCGCCAGCAGCTTAGGGGCTACCACTAACAATGAGCAGTTCTTC
CASSLGATTNNEQFF
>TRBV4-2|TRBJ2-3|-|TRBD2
TGTGCCAGCAGCCCGGGACTAGAATCAGATACGCAGTATTTT
CASSPGLESDTQYF
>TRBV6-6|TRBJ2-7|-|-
TGTGCCACCTCGACAGGACTCTACGAGCAGTACTTC
CATSTGLYEQYF
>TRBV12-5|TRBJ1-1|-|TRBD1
TGTGCTAGTGGAACGACAGGGCCTCAAGCTTTCTTT
CASGTTGPQAFF
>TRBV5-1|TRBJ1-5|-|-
TGCGCCAGCAGCTTGGAAGGGGGGGGTCAGCCCCAGCATTTT
CASSLEGGGQPQHF
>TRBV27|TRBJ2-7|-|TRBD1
TGTGCCAGCAGCTGGGGCGGGACAGGCTCCTACGAGCAGTACTTC
CASSWGGTGSYEQYF
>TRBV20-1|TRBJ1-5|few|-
TGCAGTGCTAGAGATAGCCAGCCCCAGCATTTT
CSARDSQPQHF
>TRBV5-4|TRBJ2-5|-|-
TGTGCCAGCAGCGGCTTTGGGGGAGCGGGGACCCAGTACTTC
CASSGFGGAGTQYF
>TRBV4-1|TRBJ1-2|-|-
TGCGCCAGCAGCCAAGATGGGGGGGACGAGACCTATGGCTACACCTTC
CASSQDGGDETYGYTF
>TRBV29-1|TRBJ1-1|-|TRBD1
TGCAGCGTCCGGGACAGGGGGCTTATGAGAAACACTGAAGCTTTCTTT
CSVRDRGLMRNTEAFF
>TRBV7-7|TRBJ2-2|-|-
TGTGCCAGCAGCCAAACAGAGAACACCGGGGAGCTGTTTTTT
CASSQTENTGELFF
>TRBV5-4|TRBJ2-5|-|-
TGTGCCAGCAGCAAGGAGGCGGAGACCCAGTACTTC
CASSKEAETQYF
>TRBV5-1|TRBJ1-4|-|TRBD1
TGCGCCAGCAGCTCCCAACCAGGGGGGACTAATGAAAAACTGTTTTTT
CASSSQPGGTNEKLFF
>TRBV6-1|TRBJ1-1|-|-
TGTGCCAGCACTCTACAGAGATATACTGAAGCTTTCTTT
CASTLQRYTEAFF
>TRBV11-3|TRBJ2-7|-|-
TGTGCCAGCAGCTTAGGGTTCAGGGGTAGCGACGAGCAGTACTTC
CASSLGFRGSDEQYF
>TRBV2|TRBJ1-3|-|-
TGTGCCAGCAGTGTGATTAGCTCTGGAAACACCATATATTTT
CASSVISSGNTIYF
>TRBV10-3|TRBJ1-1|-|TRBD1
TGTGCCATCAGTGAGTCGACAGGGTGGGCCACTGAAGCTTTCTTT
CAISESTGWATEAFF
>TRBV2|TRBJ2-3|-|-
TGTGCCAGCAGCCTGTCCGTAGATACGCAGTATTTT
CASSLSVDTQYF
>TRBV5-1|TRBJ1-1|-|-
TGCGCCAGCAGCAGCGGGACGGGCAACACTGAAGCTTTCTTT
CASSSGTGNTEAFF
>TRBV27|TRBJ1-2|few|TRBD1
TGTGCCAGCAGTCCAGGGGGTTATGGCTACACCTTC
CASSPGGYGYTF
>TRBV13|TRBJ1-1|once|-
TGTGCCAGCAGCCTGATCGGGGCTGAAGCTTTCTTT
CASSLIGAEAFF
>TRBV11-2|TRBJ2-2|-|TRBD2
TGTGCCAGCAGCCGGGTTAGCGGGGGGACCGGGGAGCTGTTTTTT
CASSRVSGGTGELFF
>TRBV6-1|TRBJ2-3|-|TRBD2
TGTGCCAGCAGCGCCACTAGCGGGGTGGGAGATACGCAGTATTTT
CASSATSGVGDTQYF
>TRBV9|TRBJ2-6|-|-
TGTGCCAGCAGCGTAGGTCAGGGGGCCAACGTCCTGACTTTC
CASSVGQGANVLTF
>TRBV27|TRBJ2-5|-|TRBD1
TGTGCCAGCAGTCTCAGGGGGCGAGGAGAGACCCAGTACTTC
CASSLRGRGETQYF
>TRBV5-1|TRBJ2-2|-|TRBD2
TGCGCCAGCAGCTCGACTAGCGGAGGAACCGGGGAGCTGTTTTTT
CASSSTSGGTGELFF
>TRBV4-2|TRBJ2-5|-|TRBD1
TGTGCCAGCAGCCAGGGGACAGGCGGGGAACAAGAGACCCAGTACTTC
CASSQGTGGEQETQYF
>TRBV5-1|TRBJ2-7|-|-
TGCGCCAGCAGCTCGTCGCCTAGCTCCTACGAGCAGTACTTC
CASSSSPSSYEQYF
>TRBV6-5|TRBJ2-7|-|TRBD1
TGTGCCAGCAGGGGACAGGGAACGGTCTACGAGCAGTACTTC
CASRGQGTVYEQYF
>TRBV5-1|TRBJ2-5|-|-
TGCGCCAGCCAGGGGGAGACCCAGTACTTC
CASQGETQYF
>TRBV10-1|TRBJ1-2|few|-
TGCGCCAGTCCTCGGACACGTTATAACTATGGCTACACCTTC
CASPRTRYNYGYTF
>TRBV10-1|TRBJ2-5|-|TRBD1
TGCGCCAGCAGTGAGTCGGGACAGGGGGTTCAGACCCAGTACTTC
CASSESGQGVQTQYF
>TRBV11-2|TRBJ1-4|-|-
TGTGCCAGCAGCTTAGAGGCCCGGAGCGAAAAACTGTTTTTT
CASSLEARSEKLFF
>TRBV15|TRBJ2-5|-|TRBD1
TGTGCCACCAGCGTAGAAACAGGGGAAGGAGAGACCCAGTACTTC
CATSVETGEGETQYF
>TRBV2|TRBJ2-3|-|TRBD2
TGTGCCAGCAGTCGAGGCGGGGGGAGCACAGATACGCAGTATTTT
CASSRGGGSTDTQYF
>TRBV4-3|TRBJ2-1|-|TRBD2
TGCGCCAGCAGCCAAGAGTTTGGACTAGCTCGGGAGCAGTTCTTC
CASSQEFGLAREQFF
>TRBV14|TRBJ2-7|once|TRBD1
TGTGCCAGCACCGGGACAGGGGTGTCCGAGCAGTACTTC
CASTGTGVSEQYF
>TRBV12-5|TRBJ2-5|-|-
TGTGCTAGTGCCTCAGTCACCTCACCAGGGGCCCAGTACTTC
CASASVTSPGAQYF
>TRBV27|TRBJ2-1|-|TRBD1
TGTGCCAGCAGCCCAGCCGGGACAGGTGCTCGCAATGAGCAGTTCTTC
CASSPAGTGARNEQFF
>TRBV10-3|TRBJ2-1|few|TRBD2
TGTGCCATCAGGACTAGCGGGGGGGCCTATAATGAGCAGTTCTTC
CAIRTSGGAYNEQFF
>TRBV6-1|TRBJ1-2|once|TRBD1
TGTGCCAGCATACGACAGGGGGCTGGTGGCTACACCTTC
CASIRQGAGGYTF
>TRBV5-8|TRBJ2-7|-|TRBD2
TGTGCCAGCAGCCTAGATACCCCGCTAGCGGCCTCCTACGAGCAGTACTTC
CASSLDTPLAASYEQYF
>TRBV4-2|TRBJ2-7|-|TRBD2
TGTGCCAGCAGCCAAGTTTTAGCGGGGGGGCCGGACGAGCAGTACTTC
CASSQVLAGGPDEQYF